Detailed here is one TCR beta chain. This sample was included in a study of blood T cell repertoires in COVID-19. Study at large: T cells, B-cell-depleted T cells, or PBMCs supplied cDNA or gDNA.

Methods used by the authors: Reference gene primer amplification yielded estimated nucleated cell counts. Measured with immunoSEQ multiplex PCR; TCRdb has only the in-frame clones, and not every one. That table gives V, J and clone size, and the DNA gave D and trimming. The table shows around 270,000 clones, with roughly nine tenths occurring only once. Losses at the gene ends were 3 bases for V and 1 base for J; bases not matched to a gene: 17. Germline V gene sequence: CDR1 SNHLY, CDR2 FYNNEI. This CDR3 has 19 amino acids. The V gene is TRBV2, the J gene TRBJ2-7, with TRBD2 identical over 8 bases. Sequencing used peripheral blood. The sequence was obtained from a man aged 35-49 years who had recovered from COVID-19. The CDR3, as DNA: TGTGCCAGCAGTGACGGGGGGATTAGGCGGGAGGTCGATTCCTACGAGCAGTACTTC. It encodes CASSDGGIRREVDSYEQYF.